This T cell receptor beta chain is from a study of blood T cell repertoires in COVID-19. As for the study in general: The United States, Italy and Spain provided the acute and convalescent COVID-19 samples.

This clone was counted a single time. There are 15 residues in the CDR3. Trimming removed 0 bases at V and 0 bases at J, with 9 bases between. CDR1 is SGHAT, CDR2 FQNNGV, per germline. As handled by the study authors: Scientists estimated how many nucleated cells there were by amplifying reference gene primers. The method was immunoSEQ multiplex PCR; TCRdb's version includes in-frame clones alone and lacks a portion of them. V and J calls plus clone size are reproduced from that table; the DNA served to infer D and trimming. The repertoire holds 85,000 to 95,000 clones, with about 91% as singletons. This clonotype originated in a man aged 55 to 70 with acute or convalescent COVID-19. The chain combines TRBV11-2 with TRBJ2-7; possibly TRBD1 for D (5 bases). Specimen: peripheral blood. In nucleotides, the CDR3 is TGTGCCAGCAGCTTAGACAGGGCGGTCTCCTACGAGCAGTACTTC. This gives the protein CASSLDRAVSYEQYF.